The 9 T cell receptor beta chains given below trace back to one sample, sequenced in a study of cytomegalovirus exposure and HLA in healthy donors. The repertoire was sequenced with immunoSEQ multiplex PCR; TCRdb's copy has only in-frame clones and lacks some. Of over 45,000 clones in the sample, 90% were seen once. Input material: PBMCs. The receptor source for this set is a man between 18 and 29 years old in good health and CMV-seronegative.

CDR3 coding DNA: TGTGCCTGGAGTGTGGGCAGTGAAGCTTTCTTT. Encoded protein: CAWSVGSEAFF. V usage is TRBV30 and J usage is TRBJ1-1; no clear D. Per germline, CDR1 GTSNPN and CDR2 SVGIG (reference sequence). The CDR3 covers 11 residues. V shed 0 bases and J shed 7 bases, with 6 bases lying between them. Based on the CDR3 plus reference TRBV30 and TRBJ1-1, the full variable domain is SQTIHQWPATLVQPVGSPLSLECTVEGTSNPNLYWYRQAAGRGLQLLFYSVGIGQISSEVPQNLSASRPQDRQFILSSKKLLLSDSGFYLCAWSVGSEAFFGQGTRLTVV.

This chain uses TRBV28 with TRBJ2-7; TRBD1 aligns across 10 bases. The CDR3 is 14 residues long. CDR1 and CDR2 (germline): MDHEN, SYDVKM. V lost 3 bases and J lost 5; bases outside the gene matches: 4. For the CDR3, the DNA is TGTGCCAGCAGTTTGGACAGGGGGAACGACGAGCAGTACTTC. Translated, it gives CASSLDRGNDEQYF.

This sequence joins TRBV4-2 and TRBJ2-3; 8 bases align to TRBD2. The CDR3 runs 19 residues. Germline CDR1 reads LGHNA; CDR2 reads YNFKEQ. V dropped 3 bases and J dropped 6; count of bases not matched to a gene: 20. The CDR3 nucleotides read TGTGCCAGCAGCCACGATTCCTTCCTCGGAGCGGGAGACGCGGATACGCAGTATTTT. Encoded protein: CASSHDSFLGAGDADTQYF.

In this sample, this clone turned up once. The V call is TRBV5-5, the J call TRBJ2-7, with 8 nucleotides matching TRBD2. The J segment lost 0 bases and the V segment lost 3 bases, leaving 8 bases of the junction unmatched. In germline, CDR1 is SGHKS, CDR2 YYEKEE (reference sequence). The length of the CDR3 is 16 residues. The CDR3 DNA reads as TGTGCCAGCAGCTCGGGTAGCGGGGAACCCTCCTACGAGCAGTACTTC. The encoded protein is CASSSGSGEPSYEQYF. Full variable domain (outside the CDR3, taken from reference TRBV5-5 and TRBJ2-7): DAGVTQSPTHLIKTRGQQVTLRCSPISGHKSVSWYQQVLGQGPQFIFQYYEKEERGRGNFPDRFSARQFPNYSSELNVNALLLGDSALYLCASSSGSGEPSYEQYFGPGTRLTVT.

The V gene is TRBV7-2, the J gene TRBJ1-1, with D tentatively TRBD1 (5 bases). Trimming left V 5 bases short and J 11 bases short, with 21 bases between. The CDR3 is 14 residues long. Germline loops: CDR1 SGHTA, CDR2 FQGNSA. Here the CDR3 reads CASSTHSGDPGAFF. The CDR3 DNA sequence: TGTGCCAGCAGCACCCACAGCGGGGACCCCGGTGCTTTCTTT.

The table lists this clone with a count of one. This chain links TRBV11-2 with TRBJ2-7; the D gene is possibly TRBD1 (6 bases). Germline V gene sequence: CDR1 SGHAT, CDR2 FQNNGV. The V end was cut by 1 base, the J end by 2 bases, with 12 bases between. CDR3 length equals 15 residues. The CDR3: CASSLGQGTTYEQYF. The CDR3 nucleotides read TGTGCCAGCAGCTTAGGGCAGGGGACCACCTACGAGCAGTACTTC. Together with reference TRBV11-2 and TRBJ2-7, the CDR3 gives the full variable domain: EAGVAQSPRYKIIEKRQSVAFWCNPISGHATLYWYQQILGQGPKLLIQFQNNGVVDDSQLPKDRFSAERLKGVDSTLKIQPAKLEDSAVYLCASSLGQGTTYEQYFGPGTRLTVT.

CDR3 DNA: TGTGCCAGCAGTGAAGCGACGACAGGGGTAGGTGGCTACACCTTC. It specifies CASSEATTGVGGYTF. The rearrangement joins TRBV2 to TRBJ1-2; TRBD1 matches at 8 bases. J gave up 7 bases and V 0 bases, and 7 bases lay outside the gene matches. This CDR3 region has 15 residues. Germline V lookup: CDR1 SNHLY, CDR2 FYNNEI.

CDR3 sequence: CSVEFRGSSNEQFF. CDR3 coding DNA: TGCAGCGTTGAATTTCGAGGGAGTTCGAATGAGCAGTTCTTC. The chain carries TRBV29-1 and TRBJ2-1, with TRBD2 as a possible D gene (5 bases). V lost 2 bases to trimming and J lost 7 bases, with 15 bases between them. Looked up from germline, CDR1 is SQVTM and CDR2 is ANQGSEA. The CDR3 length is 14 residues.

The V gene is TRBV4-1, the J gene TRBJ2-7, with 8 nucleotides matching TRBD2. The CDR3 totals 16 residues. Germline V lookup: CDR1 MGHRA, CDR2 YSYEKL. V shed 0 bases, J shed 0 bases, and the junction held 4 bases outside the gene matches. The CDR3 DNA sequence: TGCGCCAGCAGCCAAGAGGCAGGACTAGCCTCCTACGAGCAGTACTTC. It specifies CASSQEAGLASYEQYF.